The present TCR beta chain was sequenced within a study of shared clonotypes between healthy human individuals. Germline loops: CDR1 SGHTA, CDR2 FQGNSA. V shed 5 bases and J 4 bases; nucleotides not matched to a gene: 13. The CDR3 loop spans 17 amino acids. Profiling relied on immunoSEQ multiplex PCR, and the TCRdb table lists in-frame clones only, not all of them. Among about 2.4 million clones listed, 80% to 95% were seen once. Sequenced: naive CD4+ T cells from PBMCs. Subset noted: CD45RA+ positively selected. The V and J genes are TRBV7-2 and TRBJ2-3; the match to TRBD1 covers 9 bases. The TCR sequence derives from a man younger than 35 in good health. Some clones in this sample may be carry-over from other donors' samples. The CDR3 sequence is CASSLYGGTGRSDTQYF. The CDR3 DNA is TGTGCCAGCAGCCTATACGGCGGGACAGGGAGGTCAGATACGCAGTATTTT.